This TCR beta chain was profiled in a study of blood T cell repertoires in COVID-19. Study at large: Donors in the United States, Italy and Spain gave samples during acute or convalescent COVID-19. Nucleic acid was either cDNA or gDNA, and it came from T cells, B-cell-depleted T cells, or PBMCs.

V gave up 6 bases and J gave up 5 bases; unmatched junction bases: 9. CDR3 length: 14 amino acids. The germline gives CDR1 WNHNN, CDR2 SYGVQD (reference sequence). In the authors' workflow: Reference gene primers were amplified, and this amplification served to estimate nucleated cell counts. Sequencing used immunoSEQ multiplex PCR; TCRdb keeps in-frame clones, though not all of them. V, J and clone size are those of that table, while D and trimming were read from the DNA. This table has 300,000 to 400,000 clones, about nine tenths appearing once. One Seattle source followed patients from active infection through their disease course.

This receptor was identified in a woman in her thirties with COVID-19, enrolled during active disease. The chain employs TRBV10-1 and TRBJ2-5; 7 bases fit TRBD1. The material sequenced was peripheral blood. The DNA for the CDR3 is TGCGCCAGCAGACCCACAGGGGACGGGGAGACCCAGTACTTC. Translated: CASRPTGDGETQYF.